The rows below give T cell receptor beta chains drawn from one sample of a study of T cell repertoires in cytomegalovirus infection. These receptors' antigens are unknown. TCRdb reanalysed the reads using MiXCR and keeps one entry per CDR3 protein. The table includes hundreds of thousands of distinct CDR3 sequences, 42% detected once. The sequencing here drew on cultured PBMCs, taken from culture after CMV antigen stimulation. These receptors were taken from a human donor in good health (CMV status not recorded). Some clones in this sample may be carry-over from other donors' samples. The CDR3 runs from the conserved cysteine through the conserved F or W. D genes are given only for firm matches. Clone size is stated in some rows and not others, as once, few, many or a class when expanded.

V gene: TRBV7-2; J gene: TRBJ2-1; clone size: many; D gene: NA; CDR3 protein: CASSLFPPGVIEQFF; CDR3 DNA: TGTGCCAGCAGCTTATTCCCACCAGGGGTTATTGAGCAGTTCTTC
V gene: TRBV6-1; J gene: TRBJ2-5; clone size: many; D gene: NA; CDR3 protein: CASSEDDEETQYF; CDR3 DNA: TGTGCCAGCAGTGAAGACGATGAAGAGACCCAGTACTTC
V gene: TRBV7-2; J gene: TRBJ2-1; clone size: many; D gene: TRBD2; CDR3 protein: CASSPLAGGVYNEQFF; CDR3 DNA: TGTGCCAGCAGCCCCCTAGCGGGGGGGGTCTACAATGAGCAGTTCTTC
V gene: TRBV7-9; J gene: TRBJ2-1; clone size: few; D gene: TRBD2; CDR3 protein: CASNQEGSRGGRRSF; CDR3 DNA: TGTGCCAGCAACCAAGAGGGTAGTCGGGGGGGCCGGCGTAGCTTC
V gene: TRBV7-2; J gene: TRBJ2-7; clone size: NA; D gene: TRBD2; CDR3 protein: CASSRLAGGRQQYF; CDR3 DNA: TGTGCCAGCAGCCGACTAGCGGGGGGGCGGCAGCAGTACTTC
V gene: TRBV12-3/TRBV12-4; J gene: TRBJ1-2; clone size: once; D gene: NA; CDR3 protein: CASSPTVARDYGYTF; CDR3 DNA: TGTGCCAGCAGCCCTACCGTAGCTCGTGACTATGGCTACACCTTC
V gene: TRBV6-6; J gene: TRBJ2-7; clone size: NA; D gene: NA; CDR3 protein: CASSSLWASNEQYF; CDR3 DNA: TGTGCCAGCAGTTCTCTTTGGGCCAGCAACGAGCAGTACTTC
V gene: TRBV7-6; J gene: TRBJ1-5; clone size: many; D gene: TRBD1; CDR3 protein: CASSRDRGNQPQHF; CDR3 DNA: TGTGCCAGCAGCAGGGACAGGGGCAATCAGCCCCAGCATTTT
V gene: TRBV7-6; J gene: TRBJ1-1; clone size: NA; D gene: NA; CDR3 protein: CASSFYRNKGEAFF; CDR3 DNA: TGTGCCAGCAGCTTTTACAGAAACAAGGGGGAAGCTTTCTTT
V gene: TRBV7-9; J gene: TRBJ2-1; clone size: NA; D gene: NA; CDR3 protein: CASSLPDGSSYNEQFF; CDR3 DNA: TGTGCCAGCAGCTTACCTGACGGAAGCTCCTACAATGAGCAGTTCTTC
V gene: TRBV7-6; J gene: TRBJ2-4; clone size: few; D gene: NA; CDR3 protein: CASSLVRRDSNVKNIQYF; CDR3 DNA: TGTGCCAGCAGCTTAGTTCGCCGGGACTCCAATGTCAAAAACATTCAGTACTTC
V gene: TRBV7-2; J gene: TRBJ1-6; clone size: NA; D gene: NA; CDR3 protein: CASSLVGPWSPLHF; CDR3 DNA: TGTGCCAGCAGCTTAGTGGGGCCTTGGTCACCCCTCCACTTT
V gene: TRBV7-2; J gene: TRBJ2-3; clone size: many; D gene: TRBD2; CDR3 protein: CASSEGTSGLTDTQYF; CDR3 DNA: TGTGCCAGCAGCGAGGGGACTAGCGGGCTCACAGATACGCAGTATTTT
V gene: TRBV12-3/TRBV12-4; J gene: TRBJ2-1; clone size: few; D gene: TRBD2; CDR3 protein: CASRPGLAGHGEQFF; CDR3 DNA: TGTGCCAGCAGACCGGGACTAGCGGGACACGGTGAGCAGTTCTTC
V gene: TRBV7-2; J gene: TRBJ2-4; clone size: few; D gene: NA; CDR3 protein: CASSLGDHSYF; CDR3 DNA: TGTGCCAGCAGCTTGGGGGACCACTCGTACTTC
V gene: TRBV7-8; J gene: TRBJ1-5; clone size: NA; D gene: NA; CDR3 protein: CASSNRARGMDSNQPQHF; CDR3 DNA: TGTGCCAGCAGCAACCGGGCCAGAGGAATGGATAGCAATCAGCCCCAGCATTTT
V gene: TRBV6-1; J gene: TRBJ2-5; clone size: few; D gene: NA; CDR3 protein: CASSVSLPRETQYF; CDR3 DNA: TGTGCCAGCAGTGTGTCTTTGCCGCGAGAGACCCAGTACTTC
V gene: TRBV7-6; J gene: TRBJ1-3; clone size: NA; D gene: NA; CDR3 protein: CPSSFHLATGGGNTIYF; CDR3 DNA: TGTCCCAGCAGCTTCCACCTCGCGACGGGAGGAGGAAACACCATATATTTT
V gene: TRBV28; J gene: TRBJ2-5; clone size: NA; D gene: NA; CDR3 protein: CASSLEGRKETQYF; CDR3 DNA: TGTGCCAGCAGTTTAGAGGGCCGGAAAGAGACCCAGTACTTC
V gene: TRBV5-4; J gene: TRBJ2-3; clone size: NA; D gene: NA; CDR3 protein: CASSAGERRSTDTQYF; CDR3 DNA: TGTGCCAGCAGCGCAGGGGAGCGGAGGTCCACAGATACGCAGTATTTT
V gene: TRBV20-1; J gene: TRBJ2-1; clone size: NA; D gene: NA; CDR3 protein: CSARAAVRVEQFF; CDR3 DNA: TGCAGTGCTCGGGCCGCTGTTAGGGTTGAGCAGTTCTTC
V gene: TRBV10-3; J gene: TRBJ2-7; clone size: NA; D gene: NA; CDR3 protein: CAISESGGRLYEQYF; CDR3 DNA: TGTGCCATCAGTGAGTCGGGAGGCCGACTCTACGAGCAGTACTTC
V gene: TRBV6-1; J gene: TRBJ2-1; clone size: NA; D gene: NA; CDR3 protein: CASKDSGGGWFNEQFF; CDR3 DNA: TGTGCCAGCAAAGACTCCGGTGGGGGGTGGTTCAATGAGCAGTTCTTC
V gene: TRBV7-6; J gene: TRBJ2-1; clone size: NA; D gene: TRBD2; CDR3 protein: CASSKAVGGSNNEQFF; CDR3 DNA: TGTGCCAGCAGCAAAGCGGTCGGGGGGTCGAACAATGAGCAGTTCTTC
V gene: TRBV12-3/TRBV12-4; J gene: TRBJ2-4; clone size: NA; D gene: NA; CDR3 protein: CASSLLAGLAKNIQYF; CDR3 DNA: TGTGCCAGCAGTTTATTAGCAGGCCTAGCCAAAAACATTCAGTACTTC
V gene: TRBV7-2; J gene: TRBJ1-5; clone size: NA; D gene: TRBD1; CDR3 protein: CASSLGWQGVQPQHF; CDR3 DNA: TGTGCCAGCAGCTTAGGTTGGCAGGGGGTCCAGCCCCAGCATTTT
V gene: TRBV2; J gene: TRBJ2-5; clone size: NA; D gene: NA; CDR3 protein: CASLRGYQETQYF; CDR3 DNA: TGTGCCAGCCTTCGTGGCTATCAAGAGACCCAGTACTTC
V gene: TRBV4-2; J gene: TRBJ1-5; clone size: NA; D gene: NA; CDR3 protein: CASSQERLSNQPQHF; CDR3 DNA: TGTGCCAGCAGCCAAGAAAGACTGAGCAATCAGCCCCAGCATTTT
V gene: TRBV27; J gene: TRBJ1-2; clone size: few; D gene: NA; CDR3 protein: CASTPSGGRGGYTF; CDR3 DNA: TGTGCCAGCACACCGTCGGGGGGGCGCGGTGGCTACACCTTC
V gene: TRBV12-3/TRBV12-4; J gene: TRBJ1-2; clone size: few; D gene: NA; CDR3 protein: CASRPITGNRANYGYTF; CDR3 DNA: TGTGCCAGCAGACCTATCACAGGGAACCGGGCTAACTATGGCTACACCTTC
V gene: TRBV6-2/TRBV6-3; J gene: TRBJ2-1; clone size: NA; D gene: TRBD1; CDR3 protein: CASRAPARTGGNEQFF; CDR3 DNA: TGTGCCAGCAGGGCACCAGCCCGGACAGGGGGCAATGAGCAGTTCTTC
V gene: TRBV7-8; J gene: TRBJ2-7; clone size: NA; D gene: NA; CDR3 protein: CASSPHGREQYF; CDR3 DNA: TGTGCCAGCAGCCCCCATGGTCGCGAGCAGTACTTC
V gene: TRBV5-1; J gene: TRBJ2-3; clone size: NA; D gene: TRBD1; CDR3 protein: CASSLPDRDRGSLDTQYF; CDR3 DNA: TGCGCCAGCAGCCTACCGGACCGGGACAGGGGAAGTTTGGATACGCAGTATTTT
V gene: TRBV7-8; J gene: TRBJ2-7; clone size: NA; D gene: NA; CDR3 protein: CASRRRRGGYEQYF; CDR3 DNA: TGTGCCAGCAGGCGCCGACGGGGTGGTTATGAGCAGTACTTC
V gene: TRBV10-3; J gene: TRBJ2-5; clone size: once; D gene: NA; CDR3 protein: CAARRDLQETQYF; CDR3 DNA: TGTGCCGCTCGACGGGACTTACAAGAGACCCAGTACTTC